This entry lists 11 T cell receptor beta chains sequenced from one sample in a study of shared clonotypes between healthy human individuals. Profiled with immunoSEQ multiplex PCR; TCRdb holds only in-frame clones, not every one. The sample carries 2 million to 2.5 million clones, 93% recorded once. Sequencing was carried out using naive CD4+ T cells from PBMCs. Subset: CD45RA+ positively selected. The source of these receptors is a man aged 18 to 29 in good health. Some clones in this sample may be carry-over from other donors' samples.

This clone was recorded once. The chain employs TRBV7-6 and TRBJ1-3; 7 bases fit TRBD1. The J segment lost 3 bases and the V segment lost 5 bases, leaving 16 bases of the junction unmatched. Per the germline V gene, CDR1 is SGHVS and CDR2 is FNYEAQ. The CDR3 runs to 18 residues. The CDR3 protein is CASSGRGIRTGHGNTIYF. The DNA of the CDR3 is TGTGCCAGCAGCGGAAGGGGGATAAGGACAGGACATGGAAACACCATATATTTT.

The genes are TRBV9 and TRBJ2-3, with 8 nucleotides matching TRBD1. This CDR3 is 14 amino acids long. Germline trimming cut 4 bases from V and 3 bases from J; bases unmatched to any gene: 4. Germline V gives CDR1 SGDLS, CDR2 YYNGEE. The CDR3 sequence: CASSTDRVTDTQYF. The CDR3 DNA reads TGTGCCAGCAGCACGGACAGGGTGACAGATACGCAGTATTTT. The full variable domain, its missing parts supplied by reference TRBV9 and TRBJ2-3, is DSGVTQTPKHLITATGQRVTLRCSPRSGDLSVYWYQQSLDQGLQFLIQYYNGEERAKGNILERFSAQQFPDLHSELNLSSLELGDSALYFCASSTDRVTDTQYFGPGTRLTVL.

The chain couples TRBV28 to TRBJ2-5, with TRBD1 identical over 7 bases. Germline assignment: CDR1 MDHEN and CDR2 SYDVKM. The ends lost 0 bases at V and 4 bases at J; junction bases unmatched: 2. This CDR3 contains 14 residues. CDR3 in DNA: TGTGCCAGCAGTTTATGGTCAGGGGGAGAGACCCAGTACTTC. This sequence encodes CASSLWSGGETQYF.

The chain is built from TRBV10-3 and TRBJ1-5; 9 bases are shared with TRBD1. CDR3 length: 14 amino acids. V lost 6 bases and J lost 3; bases outside the gene matches: 3. CDR1 and CDR2 (germline): ENHRY, SYGVKD. The CDR3 bases are TGTGCCATCAGGGAACAGGGGGCCAATCAGCCCCAGCATTTT. It encodes CAIREQGANQPQHF.

The chain couples TRBV5-1 to TRBJ2-5, with unresolved D. The germline gives CDR1 SGHRS, CDR2 YFSETQ. This CDR3 has 12 amino acids. Between the trimmed V and J ends, which lost 4 bases and 5 bases, there was a span of 9 bases. CDR3 nucleotide sequence: TGCGCCAGCAGCGTTGGCGTGGAGACCCAGTACTTC. This encodes CASSVGVETQYF.

The chain recombines TRBV16 with TRBJ1-3; D not resolved. Per germline, CDR1 KGHSY and CDR2 FQNENV. CDR3 length: 14 amino acids. Trimming pared 4 bases from V and 2 bases from J, leaving 9 bases between. CDR3 in amino acids: CASSRQAAGNTIYF. The CDR3 DNA sequence: TGTGCCAGCAGCCGGCAGGCAGCTGGAAACACCATATATTTT.

With respect to this clone: The sample carries other DNA sequences with the same CDR3. The gene calls are TRBV7-3 and TRBJ2-2; D call uncertain. The V end lost 4 bases, the J end lost 5 bases, and 8 bases lay between the germline ends. CDR1 is SGHTA, CDR2 FQGTGA, per germline. The CDR3 extends over 13 amino acids. The chain's CDR3 is CASSSRYTGELFF. The CDR3 DNA reads TGTGCCAGCAGCTCCCGCTATACCGGGGAGCTGTTTTTT.

The rearrangement joins TRBV7-2 to TRBJ2-5; 11 bases are a match to TRBD2. The CDR3 has 17 residues. The V gene end was trimmed by 1 base and the J gene end by 2 bases; junction bases not matched to a gene: 6. CDR1 is SGHTA, CDR2 FQGNSA, per germline. The CDR3 here is CASSLVAGGPWQETQYF. Written as DNA, the CDR3 is TGTGCCAGCAGCTTAGTAGCGGGAGGGCCTTGGCAAGAGACCCAGTACTTC.

The chain couples TRBV29-1 to TRBJ1-4; D gene uncertain. Between the trimmed V and J ends, which lost 5 bases and 7 bases, there was a span of 11 bases. The CDR3 sequence is 12 residues long. From germline, CDR1 is SQVTM and CDR2 ANQGSEA. The CDR3 here is CSVSPPGEKLFF. The DNA of the CDR3 is TGCAGCGTTTCTCCTCCGGGTGAAAAACTGTTTTTT. The full variable domain, completed using reference TRBV29-1 and TRBJ1-4, is SAVISQKPSRDICQRGTSLTIQCQVDSQVTMMFWYRQQPGQSLTLIATANQGSEATYESGFVIDKFPISRPNLTFSTLTVSNMSPEDSSIYLCSVSPPGEKLFFGSGTQLSVL.

This clone was observed a single time. V usage is TRBV5-8 and J usage is TRBJ1-2, with unresolved D. Between the trimmed V and J ends, which lost 4 bases and 2 bases, there was a span of 15 bases. Germline assignment: CDR1 SGHTS and CDR2 YDEGEE. This CDR3 comprises 15 residues. CDR3 region: CASSPPVRTNYGYTF. DNA for the CDR3: TGTGCCAGCAGCCCCCCGGTCAGGACCAACTATGGCTACACCTTC.

V is TRBV6-5 and J is TRBJ2-5, with TRBD1 as a possible D gene (6 bases). Between the trimmed V and J ends, which lost 2 bases and 12 bases, there was a span of 16 bases. This CDR3 has 13 amino acids. CDR1 and CDR2 (germline): MNHEY, SVGAGI. The CDR3 loop is CASSYGITGTKYF. For the CDR3, the DNA is TGTGCCAGCAGTTACGGCATAACCGGGACAAAGTACTTC.